The rows below give T cell receptor beta chains drawn from one sample of a study of neoadjuvant anti-PD-1 for oral cavity cancer. Profiling relied on immunoSEQ multiplex PCR, and the TCRdb table lists in-frame clones only, not all of them. The table includes approximately 10,000 clones, under 75% detected once. Specimen: PBMCs, collected after nivolumab (anti-PD-1) treatment. These receptors all stem from a person between 40 and 80 years old with oral cavity squamous cell carcinoma. Each CDR3 is given with its conserved first and last residue. A D gene is named only where the DNA matches it firmly. Not every row has a clone size; where given, it reads once, few, many or a size class.

J gene: TRBJ2-3; clone size: NA; D gene: TRBD1; V gene: TRBV28; CDR3 DNA: TGTGCCAGCGATTACTCCCAAGGACAGGGGCCAGATACGCAGTATTTT; CDR3 protein: CASDYSQGQGPDTQYF
J gene: TRBJ1-1; clone size: NA; D gene: TRBD1; V gene: TRBV10-2; CDR3 DNA: TGCGCCAGCAGTGAGACCCCAGGGGGAACTGAAGCTTTCTTT; CDR3 protein: CASSETPGGTEAFF
J gene: TRBJ2-1; clone size: few; D gene: TRBD2; V gene: TRBV28; CDR3 DNA: TGTGCCAGCCGGCCGGTGATTAGCGGGAGAATTGGCTACAATGAGCAGTTCTTC; CDR3 protein: CASRPVISGRIGYNEQFF
J gene: TRBJ1-1; clone size: once; D gene: TRBD1; V gene: TRBV7-9; CDR3 DNA: TGTGCCAGCAGACCACGGACAGGGAACACTGAAGCTTTCTTT; CDR3 protein: CASRPRTGNTEAFF
J gene: TRBJ1-1; clone size: NA; D gene: NA; V gene: TRBV5-6; CDR3 DNA: TGTGCCAGCAGCTTGGGACAGGTGAAGGGAGCTTTCTTT; CDR3 protein: CASSLGQVKGAFF
J gene: TRBJ1-5; clone size: NA; D gene: TRBD1; V gene: TRBV19; CDR3 DNA: TGTGCCAGTAGTATCGACAGGGGGAATCAGCCCCAGCATTTT; CDR3 protein: CASSIDRGNQPQHF
J gene: TRBJ1-2; clone size: few; D gene: TRBD1; V gene: TRBV19; CDR3 DNA: TGTGCCAGTAGTACCCGGGACAGTGTCAACTATGGCTACACCTTC; CDR3 protein: CASSTRDSVNYGYTF
J gene: TRBJ1-4; clone size: once; D gene: TRBD1; V gene: TRBV5-1; CDR3 DNA: TGCGCCAGCAGCGCTCAGGGGACAGCGAGTGAAAAACTGTTTTTT; CDR3 protein: CASSAQGTASEKLFF
J gene: TRBJ1-4; clone size: NA; D gene: NA; V gene: TRBV4-2; CDR3 DNA: TGTGCCAGCAGCCAACAGTGGAACAGGCCTGCTGGGAAACTGTTTTTT; CDR3 protein: CASSQQWNRPAGKLFF
J gene: TRBJ2-2; clone size: NA; D gene: NA; V gene: TRBV5-1; CDR3 DNA: TGCGCCAGCAGCTTGGCCGTTTACACCGGGGAGCTGTTTTTT; CDR3 protein: CASSLAVYTGELFF
J gene: TRBJ2-6; clone size: NA; D gene: NA; V gene: TRBV4-1; CDR3 DNA: TGCGCCAGCAGCCGAATCATTTCTGGGGCCAACGTCCTGACTTTC; CDR3 protein: CASSRIISGANVLTF
J gene: TRBJ2-3; clone size: NA; D gene: TRBD2; V gene: TRBV6-1; CDR3 DNA: TGTGCCAGCAGTGTCGCCGGTGGTGGGGCGGGAGTGGCGGATACGCAGTATTTT; CDR3 protein: CASSVAGGGAGVADTQYF
J gene: TRBJ2-1; clone size: NA; D gene: TRBD2; V gene: TRBV27; CDR3 DNA: TGTGCCAGCAGTTTACGGCGGGAGTGGGGTGAGCAGTTCTTC; CDR3 protein: CASSLRREWGEQFF
J gene: TRBJ1-6; clone size: NA; D gene: NA; V gene: TRBV11-2; CDR3 DNA: TGTGCCAGCAGTTACGGACAGAGGGCGAATTCACCCCTCCACTTT; CDR3 protein: CASSYGQRANSPLHF
J gene: TRBJ1-5; clone size: few; D gene: NA; V gene: TRBV11-2; CDR3 DNA: TGTGCCAGCAGCTTAGGCCTTAGCAATCAGCCCCAGCATTTT; CDR3 protein: CASSLGLSNQPQHF
J gene: TRBJ2-1; clone size: NA; D gene: NA; V gene: TRBV7-9; CDR3 DNA: TGTGCCAGCAGTCAAGGGGTCAATGAGCAGTTCTTC; CDR3 protein: CASSQGVNEQFF